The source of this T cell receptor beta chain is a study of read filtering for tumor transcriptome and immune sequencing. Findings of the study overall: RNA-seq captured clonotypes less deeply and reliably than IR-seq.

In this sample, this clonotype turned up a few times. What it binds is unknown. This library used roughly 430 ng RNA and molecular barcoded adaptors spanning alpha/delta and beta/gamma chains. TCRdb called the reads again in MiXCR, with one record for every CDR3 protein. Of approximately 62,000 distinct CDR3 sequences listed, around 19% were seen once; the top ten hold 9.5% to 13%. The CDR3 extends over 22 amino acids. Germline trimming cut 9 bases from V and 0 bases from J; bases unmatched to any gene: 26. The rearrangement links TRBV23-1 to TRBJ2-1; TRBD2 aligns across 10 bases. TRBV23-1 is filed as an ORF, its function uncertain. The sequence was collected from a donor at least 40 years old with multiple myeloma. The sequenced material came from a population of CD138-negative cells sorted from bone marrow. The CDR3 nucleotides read TGCGCCAGGCCCCCTAGGGACGTGTGGACGATTAGCGGGGGGAGCTCCTACAATGAGCAGTTCTTC. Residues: CARPPRDVWTISGGSSYNEQFF.